A selection of T cell receptor beta chains follows, all from one sample in a study of tumor T cells in aggressive B-cell lymphoma. The method was immunoSEQ multiplex PCR; TCRdb's version includes in-frame clones alone and lacks a portion of them. The sample consists of 2,000 to 2,500 clones, about four fifths of them appearing once. The sequenced material came from tumor tissue. These receptors were obtained from an adult with diffuse large B cell lymphoma. Each CDR3 is given with its conserved first and last residue. Each record gives: D gene, J gene, clone size, V gene, CDR3 DNA, CDR3 protein. A D gene is named only where the DNA matches it firmly. Clone size is stated in some rows and not others, as once, few, many or a class when expanded.

.	TRBJ1-1	.	TRBV19	TGTGCCAGTACCTCTTGGACAGACACTGAAGCTTTCTTT	CASTSWTDTEAFF
TRBD2	TRBJ2-7	few	TRBV4-3	TGCGCCAGCAGCCAATGGGGACCCAGCGGGAACATCTACGAGCAGTACTTC	CASSQWGPSGNIYEQYF
.	TRBJ1-5	.	TRBV5-1	TGCGCCAGCAGTTTGTGGTTGGGCGATCAGCCCCAGCATTTT	CASSLWLGDQPQHF
.	TRBJ2-3	.	TRBV9	TGTGCCAGCAGCGTAGCGGGGACTTCCACAGATACGCAGTATTTT	CASSVAGTSTDTQYF
.	TRBJ2-1	.	TRBV7-2	TGTGCCAGCAGCTTAGGGTCGGCGGTTGGCAATGAGCAGTTCTTC	CASSLGSAVGNEQFF
.	TRBJ2-2	.	TRBV19	TGTGCCAGTAGTATACGGAGGGCCGGGACCGGGGAGCTGTTTTTT	CASSIRRAGTGELFF
.	TRBJ2-7	.	TRBV11-2	TGTGCCAGCAGCTTATTAGCCGTGGGCGAGCAGTACTTC	CASSLLAVGEQYF
.	TRBJ1-2	few	TRBV18	TGTGCCAGCTCACCCGAGACAGGCCCTGGCTACACCTTC	CASSPETGPGYTF
.	TRBJ2-7	once	TRBV19	TGTGCCAGTAGTTTTACAGGGGACTCCCTCCTGTACGAGCAGTACTTC	CASSFTGDSLLYEQYF
TRBD2	TRBJ2-7	.	TRBV7-2	TGTGCCAGCAGCCTTAGCGGGAGGGTCGACGAGCAGTACTTC	CASSLSGRVDEQYF
TRBD1	TRBJ1-6	.	TRBV9	TGTGCCAGCAGTTCTACAGGGGGCGTTTCACCCCTCCACTTT	CASSSTGGVSPLHF
.	TRBJ1-5	.	TRBV5-1	TGCGCCAGCAGCCGATGGGCCATACAAGACCAGCAGCCCCAGCATTTT	CASSRWAIQDQQPQHF
TRBD2	TRBJ2-1	.	TRBV5-1	TGCGCCAGCAGCCCGCGCGGCGCGGAGAGCGGGAGTCTTGGCTACAATGAGCAGTTCTTC	CASSPRGAESGSLGYNEQFF
TRBD2	TRBJ2-5	few	TRBV19	TGTGCCAGTGGGCCCACTAGCGGGAGTTTAGAGACCCAGTACTTC	CASGPTSGSLETQYF
.	TRBJ1-1	.	TRBV19	TGTGCCAGTACCCCTTTGGGGGGGCGGGGCACTGAAGCTTTCTTT	CASTPLGGRGTEAFF
.	TRBJ2-7	.	TRBV18	TGTGCCAGCTCACCAGGTGGCGGCGAGCAGTACTTC	CASSPGGGEQYF
TRBD1	TRBJ2-1	.	TRBV6-7	TGTGCCAGCAGTCCCCCCCTCGGGACAGGGGTTTACAATGAGCAGTTCTTC	CASSPPLGTGVYNEQFF
.	TRBJ2-1	.	TRBV19	TGTGCCAGTAGTAGGGGGCACGCTGGATACAATGAGCAGTTCTTC	CASSRGHAGYNEQFF
TRBD1	TRBJ1-4	.	TRBV5-1	TGCGCCAGCCGCCAACAGGGGGAATTGACGACTAATGAAAAACTGTTTTTT	CASRQQGELTTNEKLFF
.	TRBJ2-7	.	TRBV6-1	TGTGCCAGCAGCTACGACAGAGCCTACGAGCAGTACTTC	CASSYDRAYEQYF
TRBD1	TRBJ2-6	once	TRBV27	TGTGCCAGCAGTGACAGGGGTGGGGCCAACGTCCTGACTTTC	CASSDRGGANVLTF
.	TRBJ2-7	.	TRBV18	TGTGCCAGCTCACCTCGGGACACGTTCTACGAGCAGTACTTC	CASSPRDTFYEQYF
TRBD2	TRBJ2-1	.	TRBV5-6	TGTGCCAGCAGCTTTAGGCCTAGCGGTCACAATGAGCAGTTCTTC	CASSFRPSGHNEQFF
TRBD2	TRBJ2-7	few	TRBV7-9	TGTGCCAGCAGGGAGGGAGGGGCCTACGAGCAGTACTTC	CASREGGAYEQYF
TRBD2	TRBJ2-3	.	TRBV30	TGTGCCTGCTCTAGCGGTACTAGTACAGATACGCAGTATTTT	CACSSGTSTDTQYF
TRBD2	TRBJ2-1	.	TRBV28	TGTGCCAGCATCGGCGGGAGGGAGCAGTTCTTC	CASIGGREQFF
.	TRBJ2-5	.	TRBV28	TGTGCCAGCAGTTCCCCCATTCTGGTGGGGGGGCGCGGTGAGACCCAGTACTTC	CASSSPILVGGRGETQYF
.	TRBJ1-6	.	TRBV29-1	TGCAGCGTACGGGGTACGTTGAATTCACCCCTCCACTTC	CSVRGTLNSPLHF
.	TRBJ2-7	.	TRBV6-5	TGTGCCAGCAGCCTGACAGGCTACGAGCAGTACTTC	CASSLTGYEQYF
.	TRBJ2-3	.	TRBV9	TGTGCCAGCAGCTCGCGGGACTTAGACACAGATACGCAGTATTTT	CASSSRDLDTDTQYF
.	TRBJ2-5	few	TRBV5-1	TGCGCCAGCAGCTTGGGAGCAGGGTGGGAGACCCAGTACTTC	CASSLGAGWETQYF
.	TRBJ2-6	.	TRBV28	TGTGCCAGCAGTTTATCAGGGGCTGGGGCCAACGTCCTGACTTTC	CASSLSGAGANVLTF
TRBD1	TRBJ2-5	once	TRBV27	TGTGCCAGCAGTTTAATCGGGGCAGGGGGAGAGACCCAGTACTTC	CASSLIGAGGETQYF
TRBD1	TRBJ2-7	.	TRBV27	TGTGCCAGCAGTTGGGGGACAGGGAAATTGCGCGAGCAGTACTTC	CASSWGTGKLREQYF
TRBD2	TRBJ2-7	.	TRBV19	TGTGCCAGTACTAAGGGACTAGCTTCCTACGAGCAGTACTTC	CASTKGLASYEQYF
.	TRBJ2-3	.	TRBV6-1	TGTGCCAGCAGTGCGATACAGGGAGCCCCTGCCGATACGCAGTATTTT	CASSAIQGAPADTQYF
.	TRBJ2-1	few	TRBV30	TGTGCCTGGAGTCCGAACAGGGTGGACAATGAGCAGTTCTTC	CAWSPNRVDNEQFF
TRBD1	TRBJ1-1	.	TRBV19	TGTGCCAGCAAAGGGTGGGACAGGCTCAACTCACACTCGAACACTGAAGCTTTCTTT	CASKGWDRLNSHSNTEAFF
TRBD1	TRBJ2-7	.	TRBV29-1	TGCAGCGCTAAAGGACAGGGACGCTACGAGCAGTACTTC	CSAKGQGRYEQYF
TRBD2	TRBJ2-1	few	TRBV19	TGTGCCAGTAGTCCCCGGGAGGGACTCGTATACAATGAGCAGTTCTTC	CASSPREGLVYNEQFF
TRBD2	TRBJ2-1	once	TRBV19	TGTGCCAGTAGTAGCGGGAGTTCCTACAATGAGCAGTTCTTC	CASSSGSSYNEQFF
.	TRBJ2-1	few	TRBV7-2	TGTGCCAGCAGCTTACTAGGGGGCTACAATGAGCAGTTCTTC	CASSLLGGYNEQFF
TRBD2	TRBJ2-1	few	TRBV5-1	TGCGCCAGCAGCTTGGCTGCGGGAGGGGGCAATGAGCAGTTCTTC	CASSLAAGGGNEQFF
TRBD1	TRBJ1-5	.	TRBV7-6	TGTGCCAGCAGCTTAGCTTACAAACCGGGACAGAGAGGGGGCCAGCCCCAGCATTTT	CASSLAYKPGQRGGQPQHF
TRBD1	TRBJ1-1	.	TRBV19	TGTGCCAGTAGGCGGGACAGGGTTACTGAAGCTTTCTTT	CASRRDRVTEAFF
.	TRBJ2-3	.	TRBV7-3	TGTGCCAGCAGCCCACAGGGAACAGATACGCAGTATTTT	CASSPQGTDTQYF
TRBD2	TRBJ2-1	.	TRBV7-6	TGTGCCAGCAGCTTAGTTGGACTAGCGGGTCCAAGCTCCTACAATGAGCAGTTCTTC	CASSLVGLAGPSSYNEQFF